These T cell receptor beta chains were read from a single sample in a study of CD8+ T cells in alopecia areata. Repertoires were generated with immunoSEQ multiplex PCR, while TCRdb's copy carries only in-frame clones and drops some. The sample consists of 110,000 to 150,000 clones, less than 70% of them appearing once. Sample: CD8+ T cells sorted from blood, taken at week 4, from a patient treated with tofacitinib. The source is a human donor with alopecia areata. CDR3s include the opening cysteine and the closing phenylalanine or tryptophan. A D gene is named only where the DNA matches it firmly. Clone sizes are given selectively: once, few, many, or a class where the clone is expanded.

V gene	D gene	clone size	J gene	CDR3 protein	CDR3 DNA
TRBV14	.	.	TRBJ2-5	CASSQPGPGETQYF	TGTGCCAGCAGCCAACCGGGACCAGGGGAGACCCAGTACTTC
TRBV9	TRBD1	once	TRBJ2-7	CASSVGQGLDEQYF	TGTGCCAGCAGCGTAGGACAGGGGTTGGACGAGCAGTACTTC
TRBV5-1	.	few	TRBJ2-3	CASSRTTSTDTQYF	TGCGCCAGCAGCCGAACCACTAGCACAGATACGCAGTATTTT
TRBV27	.	once	TRBJ2-6	CASSSRDSGANVLTF	TGTGCCAGCAGTTCGAGGGACTCTGGGGCCAACGTCCTGACTTTC
TRBV11-2	.	.	TRBJ1-6	CASSLRGPGEGGSPLHF	TGTGCCAGCAGCCTCCGGGGGCCAGGGGAAGGTGGTTCACCCCTCCACTTT
TRBV4-2	.	once	TRBJ2-7	CASSQGADLTYEQYF	TGTGCCAGCAGCCAAGGGGCAGATCTCACCTACGAGCAGTACTTC
TRBV11-2	TRBD1	.	TRBJ2-5	CASSWDREETQYF	TGTGCCAGCAGCTGGGACAGGGAAGAGACCCAGTACTTC
TRBV19	TRBD1	.	TRBJ2-7	CATAEDRGYEQYF	TGTGCCACCGCCGAGGACAGGGGCTACGAGCAGTACTTC
TRBV13	.	.	TRBJ2-7	CASSLEESYEQYF	TGTGCCAGCAGCTTAGAAGAATCCTACGAGCAGTACTTC
TRBV13	TRBD1	.	TRBJ1-2	CASSSGQGEANYGYTF	TGTGCCAGCAGCTCGGGACAGGGGGAAGCAAACTATGGCTACACCTTC
TRBV18	.	.	TRBJ2-7	CASSPPRGITYEQYF	TGTGCCAGCTCACCACCAAGGGGCATCACATACGAGCAGTACTTC
TRBV30	TRBD1	.	TRBJ2-7	CAGYTGQGLYEQYF	TGTGCCGGATATACGGGACAGGGATTGTACGAGCAGTACTTC
TRBV30	.	.	TRBJ2-2	CAWTIDTASTGELFF	TGTGCCTGGACCATAGACACAGCTTCTACCGGGGAGCTGTTTTTT
TRBV19	.	once	TRBJ2-6	CASSMWTSGANVLTF	TGTGCCAGTAGTATGTGGACCTCTGGGGCCAACGTCCTGACTTTC
TRBV7-9	.	.	TRBJ2-3	CASSLDAPTTQYF	TGTGCCAGCAGCTTAGACGCTCCGACCACGCAGTATTTT
TRBV9	.	few	TRBJ2-5	CASSPGTSGGPQETQYF	TGTGCCAGCAGCCCCGGGACATCCGGGGGGCCCCAAGAGACCCAGTACTTC
TRBV7-2	TRBD1	.	TRBJ2-1	CASSPPKGTVYNEQFF	TGTGCCAGCAGCCCCCCCAAAGGGACAGTATACAATGAGCAGTTCTTC
TRBV6-5	TRBD2	.	TRBJ2-1	CASSPMRGGINEQFF	TGTGCCAGCAGCCCCATGCGGGGGGGCATAAATGAGCAGTTCTTC
TRBV30	.	.	TRBJ2-7	CAWSNTGIHEQYF	TGTGCCTGGAGTAATACAGGAATCCACGAGCAGTACTTC
TRBV2	.	few	TRBJ2-2	CASTDTTNTGELFF	TGTGCCAGCACTGACACTACGAACACCGGGGAGCTGTTTTTT
TRBV23-1	.	.	TRBJ2-2	CASSQSMGRNIDNTGELFF	TGCGCCAGCAGTCAAAGTATGGGACGGAACATAGATAACACCGGGGAGCTGTTTTTT
TRBV30	.	.	TRBJ1-2	CAWSVGDHRGYTF	TGTGCCTGGAGTGTAGGGGACCATAGGGGCTACACCTTC
TRBV15	TRBD1	.	TRBJ1-6	CATSRVDRADSPLHF	TGTGCCACCAGCAGAGTCGACAGGGCGGATTCACCCCTCCACTTT
TRBV27	.	.	TRBJ1-1	CASSLSKGEAFF	TGTGCCAGCAGTTTATCGAAGGGCGAAGCTTTCTTT
TRBV9	TRBD1	.	TRBJ2-7	CASSVGTGPGYEQYF	TGTGCCAGCAGCGTCGGGACAGGTCCGGGGTACGAGCAGTACTTC
TRBV9	TRBD1	few	TRBJ2-1	CASSARQGIYNEQFF	TGTGCCAGCAGCGCCCGACAGGGAATCTACAATGAGCAGTTCTTC
TRBV5-1	.	.	TRBJ2-2	CASSLGLLTGELFF	TGCGCCAGCAGCTTGGGACTCCTAACCGGGGAGCTGTTTTTT
TRBV13	.	.	TRBJ1-6	CASSHYPGDQSPLHF	TGTGCCAGCAGCCACTACCCAGGGGATCAATCACCCCTCCACTTT
TRBV5-1	.	.	TRBJ2-1	CASSLAGRGQEQFF	TGCGCCAGCAGCTTGGCGGGGCGGGGGCAGGAGCAGTTCTTC
TRBV5-1	.	.	TRBJ2-2	CASSLAFQGDGTGELFF	TGCGCCAGCAGCTTGGCCTTCCAGGGAGACGGCACCGGGGAGCTGTTTTTT
TRBV29-1	TRBD1	.	TRBJ1-2	CSDLGQPSGYTF	TGCAGCGACCTGGGACAGCCGTCAGGCTACACCTTC
TRBV29-1	.	.	TRBJ2-3	CSVEDRVTIRDTQYF	TGCAGCGTTGAAGATCGGGTAACCATCCGAGATACGCAGTATTTT
TRBV11-2	.	.	TRBJ1-2	CASSLGEGVYGYTF	TGTGCCAGCAGCTTGGGGGAGGGGGTCTATGGCTACACCTTC
TRBV6-5	.	.	TRBJ2-4	CASSYSEGDIQYF	TGTGCCAGCAGTTACTCAGAAGGGGACATTCAGTACTTC
TRBV6-5	.	.	TRBJ2-7	CASSPLRNGVHEQYF	TGTGCCAGCAGCCCCCTGAGGAACGGCGTCCACGAGCAGTACTTC
TRBV7-9	.	.	TRBJ1-5	CASSPPGSNQPQHF	TGTGCCAGCAGCCCCCCGGGAAGCAATCAGCCCCAGCATTTT
TRBV29-1	TRBD1	.	TRBJ2-7	CSVVVGQDYEQYF	TGCAGCGTTGTCGTCGGACAGGACTACGAGCAGTACTTC
TRBV29-1	.	few	TRBJ2-3	CSVVGANTDTQYF	TGCAGCGTTGTTGGGGCGAACACAGATACGCAGTATTTT
TRBV30	TRBD1	.	TRBJ1-2	CAWSVTGGSGYTF	TGTGCCTGGAGTGTGACAGGGGGTAGTGGCTACACCTTC
TRBV11-2	.	.	TRBJ2-7	CASSLVSYEQYF	TGTGCCAGCAGCTTAGTCTCCTACGAGCAGTACTTC
TRBV28	.	.	TRBJ2-5	CASSPTVTGRETQYF	TGTGCCAGCAGTCCCACGGTAACAGGGCGGGAGACCCAGTACTTC
TRBV25-1	.	.	TRBJ2-2	CASSERTAGELFF	TGTGCCAGCAGTGAACGGACAGCCGGGGAGCTGTTTTTT
TRBV6-5	TRBD2	few	TRBJ2-1	CASRGTSRNEQFF	TGTGCCAGCAGGGGGACTAGTCGCAATGAGCAGTTCTTC
TRBV7-9	.	few	TRBJ1-1	CASSPLENTEAFF	TGTGCCAGCAGCCCGCTCGAGAACACTGAAGCTTTCTTT
TRBV5-1	TRBD1	.	TRBJ1-2	CASSLGPGTGYGYTF	TGCGCCAGCAGCTTGGGCCCCGGGACAGGCTATGGCTACACCTTC
TRBV28	.	few	TRBJ2-2	CASTTPEQLYTGELFF	TGTGCCAGCACCACACCTGAACAGCTTTACACCGGGGAGCTGTTTTTT
TRBV29-1	TRBD1	few	TRBJ1-1	CSVESGQAFTEAFF	TGCAGCGTTGAAAGCGGACAGGCGTTCACTGAAGCTTTCTTT
TRBV29-1	.	.	TRBJ2-5	CSVDRPGRSETQYF	TGCAGCGTTGACCGGCCAGGGAGGTCGGAGACCCAGTACTTC
TRBV5-4	TRBD1	few	TRBJ2-5	CASSPRDRPQETQYF	TGTGCCAGCAGCCCACGGGACAGACCCCAAGAGACCCAGTACTTC
TRBV25-1	.	.	TRBJ2-2	CASSEPRQVTGELFF	TGTGCCAGCAGTGAGCCCCGACAGGTCACCGGGGAGCTGTTTTTT
TRBV29-1	.	once	TRBJ2-5	CSVMGSQVQETQYF	TGCAGCGTAATGGGGAGCCAGGTCCAAGAGACCCAGTACTTC
TRBV10-3	.	.	TRBJ1-2	CAIRQDSYGYTF	TGTGCCATCAGGCAGGATTCCTATGGCTACACCTTC
TRBV6-5	.	.	TRBJ2-7	CASSSRDGTYEQYF	TGTGCCAGCAGTTCCCGGGACGGAACCTACGAGCAGTACTTC
TRBV7-9	.	few	TRBJ1-2	CASNYQGAGYTF	TGTGCCAGCAACTACCAGGGAGCTGGCTACACCTTC
TRBV11-2	.	few	TRBJ2-3	CASSGGVADTQYF	TGTGCCAGCAGCGGCGGGGTGGCAGATACGCAGTATTTT
TRBV9	.	.	TRBJ1-2	CASSVEDRNYGYTF	TGTGCCAGCAGCGTAGAGGACAGAAACTATGGCTACACCTTC